This TCR beta chain was recorded in a study of T cells in Graves' hyperthyroidism and ophthalmopathy. Study background: Initial diagnosis, before any treatment, was when peripheral blood was collected.

Participants, patients aged 18 to 65, had newly diagnosed hyperthyroidism with a duration under 2 months. Study outcomes and limitations: Ophthalmopathy was identified by the model a median about 6 months ahead of onset. Appearing also in blood were most of the thyroid clonotypes expanded above 0.001.

Template material for amplifying TCR beta CDR3 regions consisted of RNA transcripts. The HTBI primer set served for first-round RT-PCR of the TCR CDR3. TCRdb used MiXCR to reprocess the multiplex PCR reads, holding one entry per CDR3 protein. This sample has 750,000 to 900,000 distinct CDR3 sequences; more than 30% occur once, and the top ten carry about 8.9%. To note about this clonotype: Its cognate antigen is unknown.

The CDR3 consists of 13 residues. Germline V gene sequence: CDR1 SGHRS, CDR2 YFSETQ. The ends were cut back, 2 bases at V and 9 bases at J, with 12 bases in the middle. The receptor comes from a young man with Graves' hyperthyroidism. Sequencing was carried out using blood. The V gene is TRBV5-1, the J gene TRBJ1-5; D gene ambiguous. CDR3 coding DNA: TGCGCCAGCAGCTTAGGCGGTGAGGGGCCCCAGCATTTT. This encodes CASSLGGEGPQHF.